This T cell receptor beta chain was recovered during a study of cytomegalovirus exposure and HLA in healthy donors. Study details: A prior analysis found about 110 million unique TCR beta sequences from around 200 million T cells.

The primer mix had 60 Vbeta and 13 Jbeta primers. Profiling relied on immunoSEQ multiplex PCR, and the TCRdb table lists in-frame clones only, not all of them. The sample contains about 100,000 clones, about 81% of which appear only once. There are a few counts of this clone. Its target is not known. Study findings and constraints: What a later analysis reportedly showed was that an Asian-associated ancestry cluster had fewer N-insertions than the 666-donor mean. Researchers reported from a later analysis that most CMV-associated TCR beta chains appeared HLA-restricted.

The CDR3 contains 16 residues. Between the trimmed V and J ends, which lost 10 bases and 3 bases, there was a span of 24 bases. From germline, CDR1 is MNHEY and CDR2 SMNVEV (reference sequence). V and J are TRBV27 and TRBJ1-1, with D possibly TRBD1 on 6 matching bases. This TCR was recovered from a man aged 45-65 years in good health and CMV-seronegative. Sequenced input: PBMCs. The CDR3 DNA follows: TGTGCCACCAACCCCCGGGGCCAGGGGTGGGACACTGAAGCTTTCTTT. Amino acids: CATNPRGQGWDTEAFF.